A selection of T cell receptor beta chains follows, all from one sample in a study of blood T cell repertoires in COVID-19. Using immunoSEQ multiplex PCR, the repertoire was profiled, and TCRdb retains in-frame clones only, with some absent. The sample includes more than 250,000 clones, roughly 83% of them seen just once. The sample was peripheral blood. Source of these receptors: a man in his fifties or sixties who had recovered from COVID-19. Each CDR3 is given with its conserved first and last residue. The order of the fields is clone size, D gene, J gene, V gene, CDR3 DNA, CDR3 protein. A D gene is named only where the DNA matches it firmly. Clone size is not always given. Where it is, it says once, few, many or a class for expanded clones.

clone size: -; D gene: -; J gene: TRBJ2-5; V gene: TRBV12-3/TRBV12-4; CDR3 DNA: TGTGCCAGCAGTCACGACATACAAGAGACCCAGTACTTC; CDR3 protein: CASSHDIQETQYF
clone size: -; D gene: TRBD1; J gene: TRBJ2-7; V gene: TRBV7-3; CDR3 DNA: TGTGCCAGCAGCTTGGGGACAGGGCCTCCCTACGAGCAGTACTTC; CDR3 protein: CASSLGTGPPYEQYF
clone size: -; D gene: -; J gene: TRBJ1-1; V gene: TRBV12-3/TRBV12-4; CDR3 DNA: TGTGCCAGCAGTTGGGGCTACACTGAAGCTTTCTTT; CDR3 protein: CASSWGYTEAFF
clone size: -; D gene: TRBD2; J gene: TRBJ2-2; V gene: TRBV7-2; CDR3 DNA: TGTGCCAGCAGGTCCGGGACTAGCGGGGCCTTGAACACCGGGGAGCTGTTTTTT; CDR3 protein: CASRSGTSGALNTGELFF
clone size: once; D gene: -; J gene: TRBJ1-6; V gene: TRBV4-2; CDR3 DNA: TGTGCCAGCAGCAGGGGGAGCTCCTATAATTCACCCCTCCACTTT; CDR3 protein: CASSRGSSYNSPLHF
clone size: once; D gene: TRBD1; J gene: TRBJ2-5; V gene: TRBV29-1; CDR3 DNA: TGCAGCGTTGTCCCGGGACAGGGGGCTCAAGAGACCCAGTACTTC; CDR3 protein: CSVVPGQGAQETQYF
clone size: few; D gene: TRBD1; J gene: TRBJ1-2; V gene: TRBV6-5; CDR3 DNA: TGTGCCAGCAGTTACCGAACTACCAACAGGGGCCACGGCTACACCTTC; CDR3 protein: CASSYRTTNRGHGYTF
clone size: -; D gene: TRBD1; J gene: TRBJ2-5; V gene: TRBV4-1; CDR3 DNA: TGCGCCAGCAGCCAAAGGACAGGCTCAGGGGAGACCCAGTACTTC; CDR3 protein: CASSQRTGSGETQYF
clone size: few; D gene: -; J gene: TRBJ2-7; V gene: TRBV6-5; CDR3 DNA: TGTGCCAGCAGTACCCGGGGATCCTACGAGCAGTACTTC; CDR3 protein: CASSTRGSYEQYF
clone size: -; D gene: -; J gene: TRBJ1-1; V gene: TRBV11-3; CDR3 DNA: TGTGCCAGCAGCCCAGCGGCTCCAATGAACACTGAAGCTTTCTTT; CDR3 protein: CASSPAAPMNTEAFF
clone size: -; D gene: TRBD1; J gene: TRBJ1-2; V gene: TRBV10-2; CDR3 DNA: TGCGCCAGCAGTAGGGACAGGACCTATGGCTACACCTTC; CDR3 protein: CASSRDRTYGYTF
clone size: -; D gene: -; J gene: TRBJ1-4; V gene: TRBV5-1; CDR3 DNA: TGCGCCAGCAGGCTCAGCGCAACTAATGAAAAACTGTTTTTT; CDR3 protein: CASRLSATNEKLFF
clone size: -; D gene: -; J gene: TRBJ1-4; V gene: TRBV6-1; CDR3 DNA: TGTGCCAGCAGTGAAGGGGGCATGGTGGGAAAACTGTTTTTT; CDR3 protein: CASSEGGMVGKLFF
clone size: -; D gene: TRBD1; J gene: TRBJ1-3; V gene: TRBV6-6; CDR3 DNA: TGTGCCAGCAGGCCCGGGACAGGCCTCTCTGGAAACACCATATATTTT; CDR3 protein: CASRPGTGLSGNTIYF
clone size: -; D gene: -; J gene: TRBJ1-4; V gene: TRBV6-5; CDR3 DNA: TGTGCCAGCAGTTACGGTCACGGGGGGCAGGAGGAAAAACTGTTTTTT; CDR3 protein: CASSYGHGGQEEKLFF
clone size: -; D gene: TRBD1; J gene: TRBJ1-2; V gene: TRBV19; CDR3 DNA: TGTGCCAGTAACCTCCCGGGACAGGGCAACTATGGCTACACCTTC; CDR3 protein: CASNLPGQGNYGYTF
clone size: -; D gene: TRBD1; J gene: TRBJ1-5; V gene: TRBV6-5; CDR3 DNA: TGTGCCAGCAGCCCGACAGGGGGCAAGGTTCAGCCCCAGCATTTT; CDR3 protein: CASSPTGGKVQPQHF
clone size: -; D gene: TRBD1; J gene: TRBJ1-1; V gene: TRBV5-1; CDR3 DNA: TGCGCCAGCAGCAGGGGGACAGGGAACACTGAAGCTTTCTTT; CDR3 protein: CASSRGTGNTEAFF
clone size: -; D gene: TRBD1; J gene: TRBJ1-6; V gene: TRBV7-3; CDR3 DNA: TGTGCCAGCAGCTGGGACAGGACTAATTCACCCCTCCACTTT; CDR3 protein: CASSWDRTNSPLHF
clone size: -; D gene: TRBD2; J gene: TRBJ2-3; V gene: TRBV14; CDR3 DNA: TGTGCCAGCAGCCCCCTCCGGGGCGGGAGTGCAGATACGCAGTATTTT; CDR3 protein: CASSPLRGGSADTQYF
clone size: -; D gene: -; J gene: TRBJ1-5; V gene: TRBV5-5; CDR3 DNA: TGTGCCAGCAGCTTATTACCAGGTTCGCGGGATCAGCCCCAGCATTTT; CDR3 protein: CASSLLPGSRDQPQHF
clone size: few; D gene: -; J gene: TRBJ1-5; V gene: TRBV7-9; CDR3 DNA: TGTGCCAGCAGCCCAGGACAGTCATTTGATCAGCCCCAGCATTTT; CDR3 protein: CASSPGQSFDQPQHF
clone size: -; D gene: TRBD1; J gene: TRBJ2-2; V gene: TRBV7-2; CDR3 DNA: TGTGCCAGCAGGAGGACAGGGGCGAACACCGGGGAGCTGTTTTTT; CDR3 protein: CASRRTGANTGELFF
clone size: -; D gene: -; J gene: TRBJ1-3; V gene: TRBV3-1/TRBV3-2; CDR3 DNA: TGTGCCAGCAGCCAATTTGGGACAAGATCGGGAAACACCATATATTTT; CDR3 protein: CASSQFGTRSGNTIYF
clone size: -; D gene: TRBD2; J gene: TRBJ2-3; V gene: TRBV5-4; CDR3 DNA: TGTGCCAGCAGCCTGGGGGGGGATGGCACAGATACGCAGTATTTT; CDR3 protein: CASSLGGDGTDTQYF
clone size: once; D gene: -; J gene: TRBJ1-4; V gene: TRBV30; CDR3 DNA: TGTGCCTGGAGGGTGCAGTCTAATGAAAAACTGTTTTTT; CDR3 protein: CAWRVQSNEKLFF
clone size: -; D gene: -; J gene: TRBJ1-2; V gene: TRBV13; CDR3 DNA: TGTGCCAGCAGCTTGGCAGGGCAAGAGCGACCTAACTATGGCTACACCTTC; CDR3 protein: CASSLAGQERPNYGYTF
clone size: -; D gene: -; J gene: TRBJ2-1; V gene: TRBV6-5; CDR3 DNA: TGTGCCAGCAGTTACAGGGGTCCCAATGAGCAGTTCTTC; CDR3 protein: CASSYRGPNEQFF